The clone carrying this T cell receptor (beta chain) was found many times. The sample originates from a study of human T cells and chemical hapten exposure. Time point described: patch test 1, 2 weeks after DPC sensitization. Documented treatment: therapeutic diphenylcyclopropenone sensitization with weekly scalp DPC. Researchers extracted total RNA from unfractionated whole blood. TCRdb recomputed calls from the RACE reads with MiXCR, one row per CDR3 protein. The sample lists 39,000 or so distinct CDR3 sequences; over 3.5% were seen once. CDR1 and CDR2 from the germline V gene are SQVTM and ANQGSEA. Between the trimmed V and J ends, which lost 2 bases and 8 bases, there was a span of 12 bases. The CDR3 length is 13 residues.

The input for sequencing was whole blood, taken in connection with sensitization to the hapten diphenylcyclopropenone (DPC). This sequence joins TRBV29-1 and TRBJ1-4; D gene unclear. This TCR derives from a man aged 45 to 65 with alopecia areata. Some clones in this sample may be carry-over from other donors' samples. This chain's CDR3 is CSVERGGGEKLFF. DNA for the CDR3: TGCAGCGTTGAACGGGGAGGAGGGGAAAAACTGTTTTTT.